This TCR beta chain was recovered during a study of T cell changes during pregnancy in multiple sclerosis. The CDR3 is 12 amino acids. V shed 3 bases and J shed 7 bases, with 10 bases lying between them. In germline, CDR1 is GTSNPN, CDR2 SVGIG (reference sequence). This table comes from immunoSEQ multiplex PCR, and its TCRdb copy is limited to in-frame clones, with some not included. The sample records 35,000 or so clones, 88% being singletons. V usage is TRBV30 and J usage is TRBJ1-5; D is uncertain. This sequence was found in a female donor with multiple sclerosis, enrolled in a pregnancy study. The specimen was CD4+ T cells from peripheral blood mononuclear cells, collected before pregnancy. CDR3 in amino acids: CAWREGCQPQHF. The CDR3 bases are TGTGCCTGGAGGGAGGGATGCCAGCCCCAGCATTTT.